This T cell receptor beta chain was profiled in a study of Graves' ophthalmopathy and Graves' hyperthyroidism. Study conclusions and caveats: Most expanded thyroid clonotypes above 0.001 frequency also appeared in blood. Sensitivity of approximately 90% and specificity of less than 82% were achieved when a 13-signature model separated ophthalmopathy from stable hyperthyroidism.

This CDR3 has 13 residues. V lost 6 bases, J lost 0 bases, and 3 bases stayed unmatched. CDR1 and CDR2 (germline): DFQATT, SNEGSKA (reference sequence). There are many counts of this clonotype. Its antigen is not known. TCR beta CDR3 amplification used RNA transcripts. HTBI-primed RT-PCR formed the first round, and a multiplex PCR formed the second. One entry per CDR3 protein, called by TCRdb with MiXCR from the multiplex PCR reads. The data contain 400,000 to 450,000 distinct CDR3 sequences, 20% to 25% of them singletons. The TCR sequence derives from a woman aged 18-29 years with stable Graves' hyperthyroidism. What was sequenced was peripheral blood. The chain joins TRBV20-1 to TRBJ2-7; 9 bases fit TRBD1. The CDR3 sequence: CSAKTGGSYEQYF. For the CDR3, the DNA is TGCAGTGCGAAGACAGGGGGCTCCTACGAGCAGTACTTC.